These T cell receptor beta chains were read from a single sample in a study of T cell changes during pregnancy in multiple sclerosis. Produced via immunoSEQ multiplex PCR; TCRdb's table is partial and in-frame only. The sample holds tens of thousands of clones; over 90% are singletons and the top ten take 0.65% to 0.9%. Here the sequenced sample was peripheral blood, taken in the first trimester of pregnancy. The source is a female donor with multiple sclerosis, enrolled in a pregnancy study. The CDR3 runs from the conserved cysteine through the conserved F or W. D genes are given only for firm matches. Size values are once, few and many counts, or a class for expanded clones, and some rows have none.

J | size | D | V | CDR3 | DNA
TRBJ1-5 | - | - | TRBV2 | CASRGGRANQPQHF | TGTGCCAGCAGGGGGGGGCGGGCCAATCAGCCCCAGCATTTT
TRBJ2-7 | - | TRBD2 | TRBV7-2 | CASSLNLGGGTHEQYF | TGTGCCAGCAGCCTCAACCTTGGCGGGGGTACCCACGAGCAGTACTTC
TRBJ2-1 | - | - | TRBV7-3 | CASSLGRNNEQFF | TGTGCCAGCAGCTTAGGCAGAAACAATGAGCAGTTCTTC
TRBJ1-4 | - | - | TRBV4-3 | CASSQEGTGGEKLFF | TGCGCCAGCAGCCAAGAAGGAACAGGTGGGGAAAAACTGTTTTTT
TRBJ1-6 | once | TRBD1 | TRBV2 | CASKIMGQGYSPLHF | TGTGCCAGCAAGATTATGGGACAGGGCTATTCACCCCTCCACTTT
TRBJ2-7 | - | - | TRBV2 | CASRGGTRAYEQYF | TGTGCCAGCAGGGGGGGAACTAGAGCCTACGAGCAGTACTTC
TRBJ2-5 | - | TRBD2 | TRBV28 | CASSPSGGSRETQYF | TGTGCCAGCAGCCCGAGCGGGGGTTCTCGAGAGACCCAGTACTTC
TRBJ1-2 | - | - | TRBV5-1 | CASSFGGADGYTF | TGCGCCAGCAGCTTCGGGGGGGCCGATGGCTACACCTTC
TRBJ1-2 | - | TRBD1 | TRBV6-1 | CASSEWRTGFNYGYTF | TGTGCCAGCAGTGAATGGAGGACAGGGTTTAACTATGGCTACACCTTC
TRBJ1-1 | - | - | TRBV4-3 | CASSRHREGTEAFF | TGCGCCAGCAGCCGCCACAGGGAAGGCACTGAAGCTTTCTTT
TRBJ1-1 | - | TRBD1 | TRBV10-3 | CAISEGGPDTEAFF | TGTGCCATCAGTGAAGGGGGCCCAGACACTGAAGCTTTCTTT
TRBJ2-5 | - | TRBD1 | TRBV5-4 | CASSDTGGQETQYF | TGTGCCAGCAGCGATACAGGGGGGCAAGAGACCCAGTACTTC
TRBJ2-3 | - | - | TRBV30 | CAWSRGLLGDSSTDTQYF | TGTGCCTGGAGTAGGGGCCTCCTAGGGGATTCTAGCACAGATACGCAGTATTTT
TRBJ1-1 | - | - | TRBV13 | CASSRGRGTEAFF | TGTGCCAGCAGCCGGGGGCGGGGGACTGAAGCTTTCTTT
TRBJ2-7 | once | - | TRBV9 | CASSGRDGSSYEQYF | TGTGCCAGCAGCGGCCGGGACGGGAGCTCCTACGAGCAGTACTTC
TRBJ2-2 | - | - | TRBV7-2 | CASSHSGNTGELFF | TGTGCCAGCAGTCACAGCGGGAACACCGGGGAGCTGTTTTTT
TRBJ1-1 | - | - | TRBV6-6 | CASSYSRNRAFF | TGTGCCAGCAGTTACTCGCGGAACAGGGCTTTCTTT
TRBJ1-5 | - | TRBD1 | TRBV7-2 | CASSLSTGVQPQHF | TGTGCCAGCAGCTTATCGACAGGGGTCCAGCCCCAGCATTTT
TRBJ2-3 | - | TRBD2 | TRBV27 | CASSPPASGGSQYF | TGTGCCAGCAGCCCACCGGCTAGCGGGGGATCGCAGTATTTT
TRBJ1-1 | - | - | TRBV6-5 | CASFEVGNTEAFF | TGTGCCAGCTTTGAGGTCGGGAACACTGAAGCTTTCTTT
TRBJ1-1 | few | - | TRBV2 | CARLRGNTEAFF | TGTGCCAGATTAAGAGGGAACACTGAAGCTTTCTTT
TRBJ2-1 | once | - | TRBV9 | CASSVVASFNEQFF | TGTGCCAGCAGCGTAGTTGCCAGTTTCAATGAGCAGTTCTTC
TRBJ1-1 | - | TRBD1 | TRBV10-3 | CAIQDRGDTEAFF | TGTGCCATCCAGGACAGGGGGGACACTGAAGCTTTCTTT
TRBJ1-1 | few | TRBD1 | TRBV4-2 | CASTTITRTGNTEAFF | TGTGCCAGCACCACAATCACAAGGACAGGGAACACTGAAGCTTTCTTT
TRBJ1-6 | - | - | TRBV7-3 | CASSSGQNSPLHF | TGTGCCAGCAGCTCAGGACAGAATTCACCCCTCCACTTT
TRBJ2-2 | - | TRBD2 | TRBV5-6 | CASSFRTSGGPGELFF | TGTGCCAGCAGCTTTCGGACTAGCGGGGGGCCCGGGGAGCTGTTTTTT
TRBJ2-7 | - | TRBD2 | TRBV4-1 | CASSQDPIAGGSYEQYF | TGCGCCAGCAGCCAAGACCCAATAGCGGGGGGTTCTTACGAGCAGTACTTC
TRBJ2-7 | - | TRBD1 | TRBV7-9 | CASSWDRGDEQYF | TGTGCCAGCAGCTGGGACAGGGGAGACGAGCAGTACTTC
TRBJ1-1 | - | - | TRBV5-1 | CASSSGLRPIVMNTEAFF | TGCGCCAGCAGCTCAGGACTCCGTCCTATCGTCATGAACACTGAAGCTTTCTTT
TRBJ2-1 | few | TRBD2 | TRBV4-1 | CASTQGAGGLYNEQFF | TGCGCCAGCACCCAAGGGGCGGGGGGGCTCTACAATGAGCAGTTCTTC
TRBJ2-7 | - | TRBD1 | TRBV7-2 | CASTIGQGPYEQYF | TGTGCCAGCACCATAGGACAGGGCCCCTACGAGCAGTACTTC
TRBJ2-2 | - | TRBD1 | TRBV10-3 | CATRTGLRTGELFF | TGTGCCACTCGGACAGGGTTAAGGACCGGGGAGCTGTTTTTT
TRBJ1-5 | - | - | TRBV6-6 | CASSYVQGKSNQPQHF | TGTGCCAGCAGTTACGTACAGGGTAAAAGCAATCAGCCCCAGCATTTT
TRBJ2-7 | - | - | TRBV7-2 | CASSHSYEQYF | TGTGCCAGCAGCCACTCCTACGAGCAGTACTTC
TRBJ2-7 | - | TRBD2 | TRBV9 | CASSVDSSGENSYEQYF | TGTGCCAGCAGCGTAGATTCTAGCGGGGAAAACTCCTACGAGCAGTACTTC
TRBJ2-1 | - | - | TRBV15 | CATSRERGGAREQFF | TGTGCCACCAGCAGAGAAAGAGGGGGGGCCAGGGAGCAGTTCTTC
TRBJ2-2 | - | - | TRBV7-3 | CASRDGGPGNTGELFF | TGTGCCAGCAGAGACGGGGGTCCGGGAAACACCGGGGAGCTGTTTTTT
TRBJ1-2 | - | TRBD1 | TRBV9 | CASSVGDSPYGYTF | TGTGCCAGCAGCGTAGGGGACAGCCCCTATGGCTACACCTTC
TRBJ2-5 | - | TRBD2 | TRBV5-6 | CASRAGGRETQYF | TGTGCCAGCAGGGCAGGCGGGAGAGAGACCCAGTACTTC
TRBJ2-1 | - | - | TRBV6-6 | CASSYSSGTRRGEQFF | TGTGCCAGCAGTTACTCGAGCGGGACACGGAGGGGTGAGCAGTTCTTC
TRBJ1-6 | few | - | TRBV7-2 | CASTLSPTSGSPLHF | TGTGCCAGCACCCTAAGTCCCACCTCGGGATCACCCCTCCACTTT
TRBJ1-5 | once | TRBD1 | TRBV9 | CASSGGTGFNQPQHF | TGTGCCAGCAGCGGGGGGACAGGGTTCAATCAGCCCCAGCATTTT
TRBJ1-5 | once | TRBD1 | TRBV27 | CASRGGQGHSNQPQHF | TGTGCCAGCAGGGGGGGACAGGGACATAGCAATCAGCCCCAGCATTTT
TRBJ2-7 | once | TRBD2 | TRBV5-1 | CASSQRTSEQYF | TGCGCCAGCAGCCAGCGGACTAGCGAGCAGTACTTC
TRBJ2-7 | - | - | TRBV7-2 | CASSFPRQALSYEQYF | TGTGCCAGCAGCTTCCCCCGACAGGCACTCTCCTACGAGCAGTACTTC
TRBJ1-2 | - | TRBD1 | TRBV2 | CASSEGQGVYGYTF | TGTGCCAGCAGTGAGGGACAGGGAGTCTATGGCTACACCTTC
TRBJ1-2 | once | - | TRBV6-5 | CASSYKDSRFF | TGTGCCAGCAGTTACAAGGACAGTCGTTTCTTC
TRBJ1-1 | - | - | TRBV7-6 | CASSLLSQGLTEAFF | TGTGCCAGCAGCTTGCTCAGTCAGGGACTGACTGAAGCTTTCTTT
TRBJ2-3 | - | - | TRBV5-6 | CASSLTFGGVTDTQYF | TGTGCCAGCAGCCTCACGTTCGGCGGGGTCACAGATACGCAGTATTTT
TRBJ1-2 | - | TRBD1 | TRBV7-9 | CASSRRDRGYGYTF | TGTGCCAGCAGCCGCCGGGACAGGGGCTATGGCTACACCTTC
TRBJ1-1 | - | TRBD1 | TRBV7-2 | CASRRQGAARNTEAFF | TGTGCCAGCAGACGGCAGGGGGCGGCCAGGAACACTGAAGCTTTCTTT
TRBJ2-7 | once | - | TRBV9 | CASSVGAGLTFEQYF | TGTGCCAGCAGCGTAGGAGCCGGACTCACTTTCGAGCAGTACTTC
TRBJ1-4 | - | - | TRBV4-1 | CASSQAYVGLGNEKLFF | TGCGCCAGCAGCCAAGCTTATGTGGGGCTTGGTAATGAAAAACTGTTTTTT
TRBJ1-1 | - | - | TRBV5-6 | CASSISGYEAFF | TGTGCCAGCAGTATTTCCGGGTATGAAGCTTTCTTT
TRBJ2-3 | - | - | TRBV7-3 | CASSLAPDTQYF | TGTGCCAGCAGCTTAGCGCCAGATACGCAGTATTTT
TRBJ1-2 | - | TRBD1 | TRBV13 | CASSSDRGSLGYGYTF | TGTGCCAGCAGCTCGGACAGGGGGTCTCTAGGCTATGGCTACACCTTC